The 7 T cell receptor beta chains listed next were all sequenced from one sample in a study of technical replicates of blood from a handful of donors. Method: immunoSEQ multiplex PCR; TCRdb's copy keeps in-frame clones and lacks some. The table lists 55,000 to 75,000 clones, over 90% of them singletons. Material for sequencing was PBMCs. The receptors were gathered from a human donor in good health. Some clones in this sample may be carry-over from other donors' samples.

The V call is TRBV7-3, the J call TRBJ2-1; 11 nucleotides match TRBD1. CDR1 is SGHTA, CDR2 FQGTGA, per germline. The V segment lost 2 bases and the J segment 2 bases; nucleotides outside the gene matches: 2. This CDR3 spans 16 amino acids. The CDR3 reads CASSLEGQGAYNEQFF. CDR3 in DNA: TGTGCCAGCAGCTTAGAGGGACAGGGGGCCTACAATGAGCAGTTCTTC.

V and J are TRBV2 and TRBJ1-6; maybe TRBD1 (6 bases). CDR3 length: 13 residues. Germline assignment: CDR1 SNHLY and CDR2 FYNNEI. Between the trimmed V and J ends, which lost 4 bases and 11 bases, there was a span of 12 bases. The CDR3 region is CASSGQGSAPLHF. As DNA, the CDR3 is TGTGCCAGCAGTGGGCAGGGGTCGGCACCCCTCCACTTT.

The chain recombines TRBV11-2 with TRBJ2-3; D is ambiguous. The CDR3 has 12 residues. Trimming cost V 5 bases and J 4 bases, with 7 bases left between them. Per the germline V gene, CDR1 is SGHAT and CDR2 is FQNNGV. The CDR3 sequence is CASSRVSDTQYF. The CDR3 DNA reads as TGTGCCAGCAGCCGGGTCTCAGATACGCAGTATTTT. Drawing the rest from reference TRBV11-2 and TRBJ2-3, the complete variable domain is EAGVAQSPRYKIIEKRQSVAFWCNPISGHATLYWYQQILGQGPKLLIQFQNNGVVDDSQLPKDRFSAERLKGVDSTLKIQPAKLEDSAVYLCASSRVSDTQYFGPGTRLTVL.

This clone was recorded only once. The V and J genes are TRBV5-6 and TRBJ1-5; D uncertain. V lost 3 bases and J lost 4, with 11 bases in between. CDR1 is SGHDT, CDR2 YYEEEE, per germline. The CDR3 consists of 14 residues. In DNA form, the CDR3 reads TGTGCCAGCAGCTCCCGGGGTATAAATCAGCCCCAGCATTTT. This codes for CASSSRGINQPQHF.

The gene calls are TRBV27 and TRBJ1-1, with D possibly matching TRBD1 (5 bases). This CDR3 region has 13 residues. V was clipped by 4 bases and J by 1 base, with 7 bases between them. Germline V gene lookup returns CDR1 MNHEY and CDR2 SMNVEV (reference sequence). CDR3 sequence (DNA): TGTGCCAGCAGTTCAGGGAAGAACACTGAAGCTTTCTTT. It specifies CASSSGKNTEAFF.

The chain recombines TRBV7-9 with TRBJ1-6; possibly TRBD1 for D (6 bases). The CDR3 contains 14 residues. Per germline, CDR1 SEHNR and CDR2 FQNEAQ (reference sequence). The germline V and J ends were trimmed by 4 bases and 7 bases, with 11 bases remaining between them. CDR3: CASSWDKRNSPLHF. CDR3 DNA sequence: TGTGCCAGCAGCTGGGACAAGCGGAATTCACCCCTCCACTTT.

The chain combines TRBV5-1 with TRBJ2-1; D remains unclear. In germline, CDR1 is SGHRS, CDR2 YFSETQ. V was cut by 0 bases and J by 0 bases, with 7 bases left in between. This CDR3 contains 15 residues. The CDR3 DNA follows: TGCGCCAGCAGCTTGGTCGGTGCCTCCTACAATGAGCAGTTCTTC. Protein product: CASSLVGASYNEQFF.